The T cell receptor beta chain under discussion was sequenced for a study of shared clonotypes between healthy human individuals. Genomic DNA (from each subset) was split evenly across several immunoSEQ plates. Repertoires were generated with immunoSEQ multiplex PCR, while TCRdb's copy carries only in-frame clones and drops some. The data show about 2.3 million clones, around 92% seen once. The CDR3 runs 14 residues. Germline CDR1 MGHDK, CDR2 SYGVNS. The J segment lost 8 bases and the V segment lost 3 bases, leaving 7 bases of the junction unmatched. Input material: naive CD4+ T cells from PBMCs. Sample subset: CD45RA+ positively selected. The origin of this receptor is a man between 18 and 29 years old in good health. Some clones in this sample may be carry-over from other donors' samples. The chain joins TRBV25-1 to TRBJ1-2, with TRBD1 matching 9 bases. For the CDR3, the DNA is TGTGCCAGCAGTGAGCCCTGGGACAGGGACGGCTACACCTTC. Its protein is CASSEPWDRDGYTF.